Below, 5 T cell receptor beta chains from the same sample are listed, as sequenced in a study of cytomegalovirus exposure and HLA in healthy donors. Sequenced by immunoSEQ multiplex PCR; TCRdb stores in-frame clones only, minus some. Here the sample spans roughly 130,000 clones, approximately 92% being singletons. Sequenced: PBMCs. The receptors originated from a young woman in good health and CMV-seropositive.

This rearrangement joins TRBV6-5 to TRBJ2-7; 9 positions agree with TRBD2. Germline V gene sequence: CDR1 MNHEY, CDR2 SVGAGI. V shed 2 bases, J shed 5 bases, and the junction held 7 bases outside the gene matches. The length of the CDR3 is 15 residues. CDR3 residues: CASSYASSGVHEQYF. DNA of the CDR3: TGTGCCAGCAGTTACGCGTCTAGCGGGGTCCACGAGCAGTACTTC.

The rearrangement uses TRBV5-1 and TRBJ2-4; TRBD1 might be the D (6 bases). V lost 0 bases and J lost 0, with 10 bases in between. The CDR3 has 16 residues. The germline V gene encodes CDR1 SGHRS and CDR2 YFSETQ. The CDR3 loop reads CASSLGQALAKNIQYF. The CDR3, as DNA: TGCGCCAGCAGCTTGGGACAGGCACTAGCCAAAAACATTCAGTACTTC.

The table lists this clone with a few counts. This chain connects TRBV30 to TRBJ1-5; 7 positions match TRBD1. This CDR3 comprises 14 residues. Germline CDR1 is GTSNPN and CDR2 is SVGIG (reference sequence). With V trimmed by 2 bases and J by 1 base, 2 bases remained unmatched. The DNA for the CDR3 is TGTGCCTGGAGTTCGACAGGGAGCAATCAGCCCCAGCATTTT. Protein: CAWSSTGSNQPQHF.

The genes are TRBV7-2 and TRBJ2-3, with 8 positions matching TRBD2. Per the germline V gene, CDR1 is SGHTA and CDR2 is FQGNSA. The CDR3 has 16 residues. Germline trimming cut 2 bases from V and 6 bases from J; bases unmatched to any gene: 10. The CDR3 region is CASSLRGRGGPDTQYF. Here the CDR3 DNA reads TGTGCCAGCAGCTTAAGAGGGCGCGGGGGGCCTGATACGCAGTATTTT.

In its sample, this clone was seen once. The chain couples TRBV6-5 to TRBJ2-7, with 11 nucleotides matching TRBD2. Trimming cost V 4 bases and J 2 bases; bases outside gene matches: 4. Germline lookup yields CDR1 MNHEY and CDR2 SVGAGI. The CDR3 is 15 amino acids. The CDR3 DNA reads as TGTGCCAGCAGTTCTCAGACTAGCGGGGCCTACGAGCAGTACTTC. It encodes CASSSQTSGAYEQYF.